This record concerns one TCR beta chain sequence. V was pared by 1 base and J by 2 bases, with 8 bases between. The germline V gene has CDR1 MNHNS and CDR2 SASEGT. There are 14 residues in the CDR3. Repertoires were generated with immunoSEQ multiplex PCR, while TCRdb's copy carries only in-frame clones and drops some. The sample shows under 400,000 clones, 80% to 90% of them seen only once. These data come from a study of blood T cell repertoires in COVID-19. Input material: PBMCs or T cells enriched from blood (not recorded which). The clonotype comes from a woman in her thirties or forties with acute COVID-19. The chain carries TRBV6-1 and TRBJ1-1; D is uncertain. As DNA, the CDR3 is TGTGCCAGCAGTGAAGTACAGCACAACACTGAAGCTTTCTTT. Amino acid sequence: CASSEVQHNTEAFF.